The clone carrying this TCR beta chain was seen a few times. What it binds is not known. Clones were sequenced by immunoSEQ multiplex PCR, and TCRdb holds only the in-frame ones, with some missing. This sample has 120,000 to 150,000 clones, with about 90% found just once. This entry comes from a study of T cell responses to AZD1222 COVID-19 vaccine. Across the study: Some second doses came at about 4 weeks and others at about 12 weeks; these were pooled.

Germline V gene lookup returns CDR1 MNHEY and CDR2 SVGAGI. V dropped 8 bases and J dropped 11; count of bases not matched to a gene: 12. CDR3 length: 13 residues. Findings and caveats of the study: As reported, nearly half of all spike-specific TCRs target variant regions that are unmutated. White British people made up most donors, females outnumbered males, and clonal diversity was possibly underestimated. Among vaccine-associated CD4 TCRs, coverage spanned spike, with dominance at 160-218 and 743-854.

Sequencing used peripheral blood, obtained on day 0 of AZD1222 vaccination. This TCR was recovered from an adult in good health. The chain employs TRBV6-5 and TRBJ2-4, with 7 bases lining up with TRBD2. CDR3 in DNA: TGTGCCAGCGGCGAGGGCGGGAGTCAAGTTCAGTACTTC. It encodes CASGEGGSQVQYF.